Shown below are 15 T cell receptor beta chains from a single sample sequenced in a study of T cell therapy after organ transplantation. For these receptors, no antigen is known. Sequencing was performed with immunoSEQ multiplex PCR; in TCRdb, only in-frame clones are kept and a portion is missing. The sample lists 45,000 to 60,000 clones, less than 95% seen once, with 2.5% to 3.5% in the top ten. The sample in question was CD8+ T cells from blood, obtained before autologous CMV-specific T cell therapy. The receptors were sampled from a human patient who had received a solid organ transplant and had CMV disease.

The CDR3 sequence is CASSLQGRNTEAFF. CDR3 nucleotide sequence: TGTGCCAGCAGCTTACAGGGGCGGAACACTGAAGCTTTCTTT. The genes are TRBV11-2 and TRBJ1-1; D perhaps matches TRBD1 (6 bases). Germline lookup yields CDR1 SGHAT and CDR2 FQNNGV. This CDR3 region has 14 residues. V dropped 2 bases and J dropped 1 base, with 8 bases sitting between them.

This chain connects TRBV13 to TRBJ2-7; TRBD1 might be the D (6 bases). This CDR3 has 14 amino acids. The V end lost 5 bases, the J end lost 1 base, and 12 bases lay between the germline ends. Germline V lookup: CDR1 PRHDT, CDR2 FYEKMQ (reference sequence). The CDR3 loop is CASSAPRGSYEQYF. In DNA, the CDR3 is TGTGCCAGCAGCGCTCCCAGGGGATCCTACGAGCAGTACTTC. Using reference TRBV13 and TRBJ2-7 for the parts outside the CDR3, the full variable domain is AAGVIQSPRHLIKEKRETATLKCYPIPRHDTVYWYQQGPGQDPQFLISFYEKMQSDKGSIPDRFSAQQFSDYHSELNMSSLELGDSALYFCASSAPRGSYEQYFGPGTRLTVT.

The genes are TRBV25-1 and TRBJ1-1; D unclear. CDR1 is MGHDK, CDR2 SYGVNS, per germline. The CDR3 covers 11 residues. V shed 4 bases and J shed 10 bases, with 10 bases lying between them. CDR3 nucleotides: TGTGCCAGCAGTGCAGCGGAGGGAGCTTTCTTT. Its protein product is CASSAAEGAFF.

The chain combines TRBV30 with TRBJ2-1; TRBD2 matches at 7 bases. This CDR3 contains 13 residues. Germline loops: CDR1 GTSNPN, CDR2 SVGIG (reference sequence). Germline trimming cut 4 bases from V and 8 bases from J; bases unmatched to any gene: 8. CDR3 in DNA: TGTGCCTGGACCGTCGGGGGGATCGATGAGCAGTTCTTC. It codes for CAWTVGGIDEQFF.

The chain carries TRBV6-6 and TRBJ1-3; D is perhaps TRBD1 (5 bases). V lost 6 bases and J 0 bases, leaving 12 bases between the germline ends. CDR3 length equals 15 residues. The germline CDR1 and CDR2 sequences are MNHNY and SVGAGI (reference sequence). The CDR3 protein is CASRHQGNSGNTIYF. The CDR3 DNA sequence: TGTGCCAGCAGACACCAGGGTAACTCTGGAAACACCATATATTTT.

The V and J genes are TRBV10-1 and TRBJ2-5; D may be TRBD1 (6 bases). The CDR3 covers 13 residues. The germline V gene has CDR1 WNHNN and CDR2 SYGVQD (reference sequence). Deletions cut 7 bases from V and 1 base from J, with 10 bases between. The CDR3 sequence is CASNDRRQETQYF. For the CDR3, the DNA is TGCGCCAGCAACGACAGGCGCCAAGAGACCCAGTACTTC.

This chain uses TRBV6-5 with TRBJ1-2; 10 nucleotides match TRBD1. The junction had 6 bases not matched to a gene; V was cut back by 2 bases and J by 6 bases. CDR1 MNHEY and CDR2 SVGAGI come from the germline V gene. There are 15 residues in the CDR3. The CDR3: CASSYGGDRGDGYTF. The CDR3 DNA follows: TGTGCCAGCAGTTACGGCGGGGACAGGGGCGATGGCTACACCTTC.

V and J are TRBV19 and TRBJ1-5; perhaps TRBD1 as D (5 bases). Trimming pared 3 bases from V and 0 bases from J, leaving 15 bases between. The CDR3 length is 17 residues. CDR1 is LNHDA, CDR2 SQIVND, per germline (reference sequence). The CDR3 sequence: CASSIGAGRHSNQPQHF. The CDR3 nucleotides read TGTGCCAGTAGTATTGGGGCAGGGAGACATAGCAATCAGCCCCAGCATTTT.

CDR3 protein: CASSIGAPGSTEAFF. The DNA of the CDR3 is TGTGCCAGTAGTATAGGGGCGCCCGGCAGCACTGAAGCTTTCTTT. The V and J genes are TRBV19 and TRBJ1-1; D unclear. Looked up from germline, CDR1 is LNHDA and CDR2 is SQIVND (reference sequence). The CDR3 runs 15 residues. Trimming stripped 1 base from V and 4 bases from J, with 13 bases between.

This clone occurred once. The chain employs TRBV29-1 and TRBJ2-5, with 8 nucleotides matching TRBD2. The germline V gene encodes CDR1 SQVTM and CDR2 ANQGSEA. J lost 4 bases, V lost 3 bases, and 4 bases had no gene match. There are 13 residues in the CDR3. The CDR3 is CSVDGTRRETQYF. Written as DNA, the CDR3 is TGCAGCGTTGATGGGACTAGGAGAGAGACCCAGTACTTC.

The J gene is TRBJ2-7, the V gene TRBV9, with D tentatively TRBD1 or TRBD2 (5 bases each). The CDR3 has 15 residues. In germline, CDR1 is SGDLS, CDR2 YYNGEE. V gave up 4 bases and J gave up 4 bases, with 18 bases separating them. The CDR3 sequence: CASSRTGTLNYEQYF. The CDR3, as DNA: TGTGCCAGCAGCCGAACCGGGACCCTAAATTACGAGCAGTACTTC. Drawing the rest from reference TRBV9 and TRBJ2-7, the complete variable domain is DSGVTQTPKHLITATGQRVTLRCSPRSGDLSVYWYQQSLDQGLQFLIQYYNGEERAKGNILERFSAQQFPDLHSELNLSSLELGDSALYFCASSRTGTLNYEQYFGPGTRLTVT.

In this sample, this clone turned up once. The chain uses TRBV10-3 and TRBJ2-1, with D perhaps matching TRBD1 or TRBD2 (5 bases each). The CDR3 is 19 amino acids. Germline V gives CDR1 ENHRY, CDR2 SYGVKD. V lost 0 bases, J lost 4 bases, and 22 bases lay in between. The CDR3 loop reads CAISESPRGAGSLYNEQFF. The DNA for the CDR3 is TGTGCCATCAGTGAGTCCCCCAGAGGGGCAGGGTCGTTATACAATGAGCAGTTCTTC.

The J gene is TRBJ1-5, the V gene TRBV27; D remains unclear. CDR1 MNHEY and CDR2 SMNVEV come from the germline V gene (reference sequence). V shed 0 bases and J shed 0 bases, with 9 bases lying between them. The CDR3 runs 16 residues. The CDR3 sequence: CASSLSPGLSNQPQHF. In DNA, the CDR3 is TGTGCCAGCAGTTTATCGCCCGGACTTAGCAATCAGCCCCAGCATTTT.

The chain has TRBV14 and TRBJ2-1, with D perhaps given as TRBD1 or TRBD2 (6 bases each). This CDR3 contains 16 residues. Germline V gives CDR1 SGHDN, CDR2 FVKESK. V lost 4 bases and J 4 bases, leaving 17 bases between the germline ends. Here the CDR3 reads CASSRPSGANYNEQFF. In DNA, the CDR3 is TGTGCCAGCAGCCGCCCCTCGGGGGCGAATTACAATGAGCAGTTCTTC.

The rearrangement joins TRBV30 to TRBJ1-2; 7 bases align to TRBD1. There are 11 residues in the CDR3. The V gene's germline CDR1 is GTSNPN and CDR2 SVGIG (reference sequence). Trimming removed 8 bases from V and 10 bases from J; junction bases left unmatched: 10. The CDR3 loop reads CAADREVVYTF. Written as DNA, the CDR3 is TGTGCCGCCGACAGGGAAGTAGTCTACACCTTC.